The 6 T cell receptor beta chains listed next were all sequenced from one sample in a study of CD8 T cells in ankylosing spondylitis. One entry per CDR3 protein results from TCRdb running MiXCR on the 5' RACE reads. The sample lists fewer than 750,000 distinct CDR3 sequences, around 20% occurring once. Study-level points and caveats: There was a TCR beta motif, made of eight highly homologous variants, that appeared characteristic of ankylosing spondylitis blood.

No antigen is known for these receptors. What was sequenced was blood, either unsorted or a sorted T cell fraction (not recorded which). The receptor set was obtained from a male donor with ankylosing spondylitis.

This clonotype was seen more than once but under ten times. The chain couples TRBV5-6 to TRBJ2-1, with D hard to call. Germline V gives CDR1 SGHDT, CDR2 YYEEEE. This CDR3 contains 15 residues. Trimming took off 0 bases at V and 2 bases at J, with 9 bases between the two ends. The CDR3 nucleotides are TGTGCCAGCAGCTTGGAAACAGTCGCCTACAATGAGCAGTTCTTC. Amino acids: CASSLETVAYNEQFF.

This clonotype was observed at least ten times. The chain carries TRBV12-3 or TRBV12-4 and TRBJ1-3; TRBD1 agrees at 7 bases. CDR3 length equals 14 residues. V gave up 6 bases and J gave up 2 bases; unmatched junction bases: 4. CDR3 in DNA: TGTGCCAGCAGCCTTGACAGGGCTGGAAACACCATATATTTT. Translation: CASSLDRAGNTIYF.

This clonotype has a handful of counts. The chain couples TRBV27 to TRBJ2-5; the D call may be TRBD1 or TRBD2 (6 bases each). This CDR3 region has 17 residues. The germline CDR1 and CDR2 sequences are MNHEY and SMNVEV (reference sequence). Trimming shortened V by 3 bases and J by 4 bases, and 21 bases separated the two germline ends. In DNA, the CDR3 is TGTGCCAGCAGTTTGCTGCCCCCGTCGGGGGCAATAGAGACCCAGTACTTC. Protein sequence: CASSLLPPSGAIETQYF.

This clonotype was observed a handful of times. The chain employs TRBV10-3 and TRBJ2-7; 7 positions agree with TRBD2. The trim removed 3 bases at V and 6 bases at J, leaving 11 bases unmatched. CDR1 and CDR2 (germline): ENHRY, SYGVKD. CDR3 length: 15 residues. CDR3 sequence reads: CAISDPGRESSEQYF. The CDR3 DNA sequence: TGTGCCATCAGTGACCCCGGGCGGGAGTCGTCCGAGCAGTACTTC.

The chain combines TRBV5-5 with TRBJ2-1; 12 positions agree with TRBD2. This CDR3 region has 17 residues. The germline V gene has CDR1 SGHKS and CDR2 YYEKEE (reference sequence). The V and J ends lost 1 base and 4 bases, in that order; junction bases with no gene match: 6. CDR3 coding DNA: TGTGCCAGCAGCTTGAGGACTAGCGGGACAGGTTACAATGAGCAGTTCTTC. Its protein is CASSLRTSGTGYNEQFF.

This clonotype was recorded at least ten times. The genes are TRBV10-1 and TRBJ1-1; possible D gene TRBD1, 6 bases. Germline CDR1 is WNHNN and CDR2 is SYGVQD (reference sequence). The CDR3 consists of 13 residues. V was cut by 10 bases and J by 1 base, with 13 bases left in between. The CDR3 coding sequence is TGCGCCAATCCACGGGACAAGAACACTGAAGCTTTCTTT. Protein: CANPRDKNTEAFF.